A single sample gave rise to the 25 T cell receptor beta chains below, sequenced in a study of blood T cell repertoires in COVID-19. Assay: immunoSEQ multiplex PCR; the TCRdb copy retains only in-frame clones and omits some. The sample records tens of thousands of clones, approximately 87% being singletons. The source material was peripheral blood. The source is an elderly man in a cohort sampled during active COVID-19.

The chain uses TRBV18 and TRBJ2-4; tentatively, D is TRBD1 (6 bases). Germline CDR1 and CDR2: KGHSH and LQKENI. Deletions cut 3 bases from V and 8 bases from J, with 11 bases between. This CDR3 comprises 13 residues. The CDR3 spells CASSPGAGDIQYF. CDR3 nucleotides: TGTGCCAGCTCACCCGGGGCAGGGGACATTCAGTACTTC.

This clone was recorded only once. J is TRBJ1-1 and V is TRBV18; 10 nucleotides match TRBD1. The trim removed 3 bases at V and 3 bases at J, leaving 7 bases unmatched. CDR1 KGHSH and CDR2 LQKENI come from the germline V gene. This CDR3 spans 16 amino acids. The CDR3 region is CASSPLGTGDDTEAFF. The CDR3 nucleotides are TGTGCCAGCTCACCCCTCGGGACAGGGGATGACACTGAAGCTTTCTTT. Full variable domain (rest looked up from reference TRBV18 and TRBJ1-1): NAGVMQNPRHLVRRRGQEARLRCSPMKGHSHVYWYRQLPEEGLKFMVYLQKENIIDESGMPKERFSAEFPKEGPSILRIQQVVRGDSAAYFCASSPLGTGDDTEAFFGQGTRLTVV.

The genes are TRBV11-3 and TRBJ2-5, with 7 positions matching TRBD2. The J segment lost 5 bases and the V segment lost 9 bases, leaving 15 bases of the junction unmatched. From germline, CDR1 is SGHNT and CDR2 YENEEA. The CDR3 runs 15 residues. CDR3 amino acids: CASADQRTGRETQYF. CDR3 nucleotide sequence: TGTGCCAGTGCCGACCAACGGACCGGGAGGGAGACCCAGTACTTC.

The rearrangement links TRBV5-1 to TRBJ2-7, with D possibly being TRBD2 (6 bases). Germline V CDR1 and CDR2: SGHRS, YFSETQ. V dropped 1 base and J dropped 4 bases, with 12 bases sitting between them. This CDR3 contains 14 residues. The CDR3 bases are TGCGCCAGCAGCTTGAATAGCGGAAGTTACGAGCAGTACTTC. Its protein product is CASSLNSGSYEQYF.

In this sample, this clone is medium-sized. J is TRBJ2-1 and V is TRBV6-5; TRBD2 matches at 8 bases. Trimming removed 4 bases from V and 8 bases from J; junction bases left unmatched: 10. The germline V gene encodes CDR1 MNHEY and CDR2 SVGAGI. The CDR3 has 15 residues. CDR3 DNA: TGTGCCAGCAGTTCCCCGGGAGGGGGTGGCTATGAGCAGTTCTTC. It is translated as CASSSPGGGGYEQFF.

The chain employs TRBV10-3 and TRBJ2-2; TRBD2 aligns across 11 bases. This CDR3 spans 16 amino acids. Per germline, CDR1 ENHRY and CDR2 SYGVKD. J lost 2 bases, V lost 4 bases, and 3 bases had no gene match. The CDR3 DNA is TGTGCCATCAGTGGCGGACTAGCGGGTAACACCGGGGAGCTGTTTTTT. Its protein is CAISGGLAGNTGELFF.

In its sample, this clone was seen once. This rearrangement joins TRBV3-1 (or the pseudogene TRBV3-2) to TRBJ1-1; D might be TRBD1 (5 bases). Trimming removed 1 base from V and 6 bases from J, with 12 bases in between. The CDR3 spans 14 residues. Germline CDR1 LGHDT, CDR2 YNNKEL (reference sequence). The CDR3 sequence is CASSQGGSGSEAFF. The CDR3 coding sequence is TGTGCCAGCAGCCAAGGGGGCAGTGGGTCTGAAGCTTTCTTT.

The rearrangement joins TRBV6-5 to TRBJ1-2; TRBD1 matches at 8 bases. Per the germline V gene, CDR1 is MNHEY and CDR2 is SVGAGI. With V trimmed by 6 bases and J by 4 bases, 4 bases remained unmatched. This CDR3 is 13 amino acids long. The CDR3 loop reads CASRMDRVYGYTF. The CDR3 DNA reads as TGTGCCAGCAGGATGGACAGGGTCTATGGCTACACCTTC.

V usage is TRBV7-2 and J usage is TRBJ2-7; the match to TRBD2 covers 8 bases. With V trimmed by 5 bases and J by 2 bases, 5 bases remained unmatched. CDR1 SGHTA and CDR2 FQGNSA come from the germline V gene. The CDR3 sequence is 14 residues long. As DNA, the CDR3 is TGTGCCAGCAGCGTCACCGGGGGGGCCTACGAGCAGTACTTC. Encoded protein: CASSVTGGAYEQYF. Together with reference TRBV7-2 and TRBJ2-7, the CDR3 gives the full variable domain: GAGVSQSPSNKVTEKGKDVELRCDPISGHTALYWYRQSLGQGLEFLIYFQGNSAPDKSGLPSDRFSAERTGGSVSTLTIQRTQQEDSAVYLCASSVTGGAYEQYFGPGTRLTVT.

This clone was counted a single time. The chain uses TRBV2 and TRBJ2-1, with 11 bases aligning to TRBD2. Germline CDR1 is SNHLY and CDR2 is FYNNEI. The V gene end was trimmed by 2 bases and the J gene end by 8 bases; junction bases not matched to a gene: 5. The CDR3 is made up of 15 amino acids. The CDR3, as DNA: TGTGCCAGCAGTGAATTAGCGGGGGGGGCTGATGAGCAGTTCTTC. Translating it yields CASSELAGGADEQFF.

The V and J genes are TRBV7-2 and TRBJ1-4; D is possibly TRBD1 (5 bases). The CDR3 spans 15 residues. Trimming took 5 bases from V and 4 from J, leaving 14 bases between them. Germline loops: CDR1 SGHTA, CDR2 FQGNSA. In nucleotides, the CDR3 is TGTGCCAGCAGCCGCTCACAGGCTATTAATGAAAAACTGTTTTTT. Amino acid sequence: CASSRSQAINEKLFF.

The chain links TRBV6-4 to TRBJ1-2; unclear D gene. CDR1 and CDR2 (germline): MRHNA, SNTAGT. V was trimmed by 4 bases and J by 4 bases, leaving 7 bases between them. There are 12 residues in the CDR3. CDR3 loop: CASSAPLYGYTF. CDR3 DNA sequence: TGTGCCAGCAGTGCCCCTCTCTATGGCTACACCTTC.

The chain employs TRBV28 and TRBJ1-2; 7 bases align to TRBD1. The CDR3 runs 13 residues. Germline-derived CDR1 and CDR2 are MDHEN and SYDVKM. The V gene end was trimmed by 5 bases and the J gene end by 4 bases; junction bases not matched to a gene: 4. This CDR3 is CASSPTGPYGYTF. In DNA form, the CDR3 reads TGTGCCAGCAGTCCGACAGGGCCCTATGGCTACACCTTC.

The gene calls are TRBV7-2 and TRBJ1-3; D perhaps matches TRBD1 (6 bases). The CDR3 spans 15 residues. CDR1 and CDR2 from the germline V gene are SGHTA and FQGNSA. Trimming shortened V by 2 bases and J by 1 base, and 9 bases separated the two germline ends. CDR3 residues: CASSLTGQSGNTIYF. For the CDR3, the DNA is TGTGCCAGCAGCTTAACCGGACAGTCTGGAAACACCATATATTTT.

CDR3 bases: TGCAGCTATTCTCAGGGAACCAATCAGCCCCAGCATTTT. Protein product: CSYSQGTNQPQHF. The chain employs TRBV29-1 and TRBJ1-5; TRBD1 might be the D (5 bases). The V and J ends lost 8 bases and 3 bases respectively, with 14 bases between them. This CDR3 contains 13 residues. Germline loops: CDR1 SQVTM, CDR2 ANQGSEA.

CDR3 residues: CASRFTGGRELFF. Here the CDR3 DNA reads TGTGCCAGCAGGTTCACAGGGGGCAGGGAACTGTTTTTT. This sequence joins TRBV12-3 or TRBV12-4 and TRBJ1-4, with 9 bases identical to TRBD1. Trimming took 6 bases from V and 12 from J; bases not matched to a gene: 8. CDR3 length: 13 amino acids.

This chain uses TRBV5-5 with TRBJ1-2, with 8 positions matching TRBD1. The CDR3 contains 14 residues. J gave up 2 bases and V 3 bases, and 3 bases lay outside the gene matches. In germline, CDR1 is SGHKS, CDR2 YYEKEE (reference sequence). CDR3 in amino acids: CASSSGQGNYGYTF. The CDR3 coding sequence is TGTGCCAGCAGCTCCGGACAGGGAAACTATGGCTACACCTTC.

This chain joins TRBV4-1 and TRBJ2-5; 13 nucleotides match TRBD2. The CDR3 extends over 17 amino acids. Per germline, CDR1 MGHRA and CDR2 YSYEKL. The trim removed 1 base at V and 2 bases at J, leaving 4 bases unmatched. The CDR3: CASSQAPTSGGQETQYF. CDR3 nucleotides: TGCGCCAGCAGCCAAGCTCCGACTAGCGGGGGGCAAGAGACCCAGTACTTC.

The chain couples TRBV28 to TRBJ1-1; D is ambiguous. Trimming pared 5 bases from V and 1 base from J, leaving 11 bases between. Germline CDR1 reads MDHEN; CDR2 reads SYDVKM. This CDR3 region has 14 residues. CDR3 residues: CASSLLTWNTEAFF. DNA for the CDR3: TGTGCCAGCAGTCTACTAACGTGGAACACTGAAGCTTTCTTT.

The CDR3 DNA reads as TGTGCCAGCAGCTTAGATCCGGGTTTGAACACTGAAGCTTTCTTT. It codes for CASSLDPGLNTEAFF. The chain uses TRBV11-2 and TRBJ1-1, with D unresolved. The CDR3 consists of 15 residues. Germline V gene sequence: CDR1 SGHAT, CDR2 FQNNGV. Deletions cut 0 bases from V and 0 bases from J, with 8 bases between.

The V gene is TRBV5-6, the J gene TRBJ1-5; tentative D call: TRBD1 (6 bases). The germline CDR1 and CDR2 sequences are SGHDT and YYEEEE. Trimming removed 0 bases at V and 3 bases at J, with 13 bases between. The CDR3 is made up of 16 amino acids. The CDR3 sequence: CASSLAGVIDNQPQHF. The DNA for the CDR3 is TGTGCCAGCAGCTTGGCAGGGGTAATCGACAATCAGCCCCAGCATTTT.

The table lists this clone with a few counts. The rearrangement links TRBV19 to TRBJ1-2, with D unclear. Trimming removed 0 bases at V and 8 bases at J, with 7 bases between. The CDR3 runs 12 residues. Germline loops: CDR1 LNHDA, CDR2 SQIVND (reference sequence). This chain's CDR3 is CASSIERRGYTF. The CDR3 DNA reads as TGTGCCAGTAGTATAGAGCGGCGAGGCTACACCTTC.

V and J are TRBV5-1 and TRBJ2-5; the match to TRBD2 covers 9 bases. Germline assignment: CDR1 SGHRS and CDR2 YFSETQ. The ends lost 4 bases at V and 5 bases at J; junction bases unmatched: 9. CDR3 length: 15 residues. Written as DNA, the CDR3 is TGCGCCAGCAGCCCTGTTGGTAGCGGGGGCGAGACCCAGTACTTC. Protein: CASSPVGSGGETQYF.

The chain is built from TRBV7-2 and TRBJ2-5, with 9 bases aligning to TRBD2. Unmatched junction bases numbered 5, after V lost 5 bases and J lost 1 base. Germline V gene data show CDR1 as SGHTA and CDR2 as FQGNSA. The CDR3 is made up of 15 amino acids. CDR3 sequence: CASSASSGAQETQYF. The CDR3 bases are TGTGCCAGCAGCGCTTCTAGCGGGGCCCAAGAGACCCAGTACTTC.

The chain couples TRBV6-5 to TRBJ2-7; D perhaps matches TRBD2 (5 bases). The ends were cut back, 4 bases at V and 11 bases at J, with 15 bases in the middle. Germline CDR1 and CDR2: MNHEY and SVGAGI. This CDR3 comprises 12 residues. The CDR3 DNA reads TGTGCCAGCAGTTCCTTAGACACCGGGGAGTACTTC. Translating it yields CASSSLDTGEYF.